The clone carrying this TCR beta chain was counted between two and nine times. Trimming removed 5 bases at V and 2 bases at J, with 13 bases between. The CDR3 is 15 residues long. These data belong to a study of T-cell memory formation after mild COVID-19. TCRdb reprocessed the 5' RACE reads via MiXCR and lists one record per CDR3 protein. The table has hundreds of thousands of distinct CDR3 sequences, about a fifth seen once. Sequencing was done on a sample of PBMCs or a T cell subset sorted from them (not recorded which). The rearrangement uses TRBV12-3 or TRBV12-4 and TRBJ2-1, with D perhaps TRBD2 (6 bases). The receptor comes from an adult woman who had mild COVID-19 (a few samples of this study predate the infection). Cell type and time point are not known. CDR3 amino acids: CASSPGDSTYNEQFF. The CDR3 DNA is TGTGCCAGCAGTCCGGGGGACTCCACCTACAATGAGCAGTTCTTC.